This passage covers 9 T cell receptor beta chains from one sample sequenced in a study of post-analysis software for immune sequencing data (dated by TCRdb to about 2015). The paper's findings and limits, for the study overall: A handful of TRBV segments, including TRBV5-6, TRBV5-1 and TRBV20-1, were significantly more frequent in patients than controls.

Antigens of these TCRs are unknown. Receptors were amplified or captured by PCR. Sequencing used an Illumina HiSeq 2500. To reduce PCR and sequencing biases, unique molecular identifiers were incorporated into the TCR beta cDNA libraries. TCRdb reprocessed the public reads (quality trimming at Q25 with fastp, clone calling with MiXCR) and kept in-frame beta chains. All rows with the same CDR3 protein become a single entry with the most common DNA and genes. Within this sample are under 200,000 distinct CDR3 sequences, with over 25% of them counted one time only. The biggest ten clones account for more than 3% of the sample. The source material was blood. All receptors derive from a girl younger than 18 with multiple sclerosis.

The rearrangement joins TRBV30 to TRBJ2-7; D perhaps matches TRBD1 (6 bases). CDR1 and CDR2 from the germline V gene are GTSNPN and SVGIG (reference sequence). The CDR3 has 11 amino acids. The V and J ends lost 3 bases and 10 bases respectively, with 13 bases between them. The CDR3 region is CAWSPLGAQYF. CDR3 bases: TGTGCCTGGAGCCCCCTGGGGGCCCAGTACTTC.

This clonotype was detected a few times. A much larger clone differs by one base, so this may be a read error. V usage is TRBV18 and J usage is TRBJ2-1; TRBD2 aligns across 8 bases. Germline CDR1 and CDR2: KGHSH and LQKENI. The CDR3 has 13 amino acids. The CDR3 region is CAGSSLAVNEQFF. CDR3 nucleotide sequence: TGTGCCGGCTCATCACTAGCGGTCAATGAGCAGTTCTTC.

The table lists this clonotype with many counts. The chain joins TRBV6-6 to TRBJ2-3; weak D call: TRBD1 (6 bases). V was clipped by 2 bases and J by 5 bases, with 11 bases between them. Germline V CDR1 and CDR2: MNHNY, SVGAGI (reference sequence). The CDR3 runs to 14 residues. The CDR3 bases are TGTGCCAGCAGTTACCGGGACAACCTAGATACGCAGTATTTT. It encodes CASSYRDNLDTQYF.

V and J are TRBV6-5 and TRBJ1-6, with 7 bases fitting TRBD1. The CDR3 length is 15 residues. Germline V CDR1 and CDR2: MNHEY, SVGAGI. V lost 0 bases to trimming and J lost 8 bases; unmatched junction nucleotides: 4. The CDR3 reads CASSYSYQGDSPLHF. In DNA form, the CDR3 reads TGTGCCAGCAGTTACTCGTACCAGGGGGATTCACCCCTCCACTTT.

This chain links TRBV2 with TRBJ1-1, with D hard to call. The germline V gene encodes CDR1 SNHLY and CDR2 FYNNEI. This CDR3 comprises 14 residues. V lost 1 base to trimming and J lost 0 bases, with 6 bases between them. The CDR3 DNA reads TGTGCCAGCAGTGAAGAACGGATGAACACTGAAGCTTTCTTT. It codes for CASSEERMNTEAFF.

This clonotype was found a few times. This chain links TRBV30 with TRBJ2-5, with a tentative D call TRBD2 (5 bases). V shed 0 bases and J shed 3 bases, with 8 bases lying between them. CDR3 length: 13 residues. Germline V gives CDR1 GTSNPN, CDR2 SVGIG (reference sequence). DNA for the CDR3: TGTGCCTGGAGTGTATACGGGGAAGAGACCCAGTACTTC. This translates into CAWSVYGEETQYF. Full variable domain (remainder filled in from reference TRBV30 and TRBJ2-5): SQTIHQWPATLVQPVGSPLSLECTVEGTSNPNLYWYRQAAGRGLQLLFYSVGIGQISSEVPQNLSASRPQDRQFILSSKKLLLSDSGFYLCAWSVYGEETQYFGPGTRLLVL.

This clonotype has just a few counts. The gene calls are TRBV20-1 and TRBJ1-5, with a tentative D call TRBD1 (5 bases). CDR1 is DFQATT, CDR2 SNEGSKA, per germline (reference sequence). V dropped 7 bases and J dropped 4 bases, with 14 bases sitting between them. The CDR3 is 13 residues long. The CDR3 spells CSGCSGGNQPQHF. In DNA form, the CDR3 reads TGCAGTGGGTGTAGCGGGGGGAATCAGCCCCAGCATTTT.

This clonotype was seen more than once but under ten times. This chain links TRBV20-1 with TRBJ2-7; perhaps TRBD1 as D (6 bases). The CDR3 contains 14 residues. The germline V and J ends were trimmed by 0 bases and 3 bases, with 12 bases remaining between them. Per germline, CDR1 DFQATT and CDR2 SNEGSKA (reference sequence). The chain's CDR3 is CSAREGTSGYEQYF. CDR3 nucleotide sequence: TGCAGTGCTAGAGAGGGGACATCGGGCTACGAGCAGTACTTC.

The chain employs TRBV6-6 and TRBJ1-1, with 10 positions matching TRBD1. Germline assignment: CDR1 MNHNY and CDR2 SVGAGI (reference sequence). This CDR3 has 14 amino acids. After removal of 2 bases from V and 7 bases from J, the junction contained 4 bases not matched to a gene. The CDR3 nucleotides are TGTGCCAGCAGTTACGACAGGGGGCGAGGTGAAGCTTTCTTT. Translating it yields CASSYDRGRGEAFF.